The 26 T cell receptor beta chains given below trace back to one sample, sequenced in a study of CD8+ T cells in alopecia areata. cDNA serving as the sequencing template came from extracted, reverse transcribed RNA. Sequenced by immunoSEQ multiplex PCR; TCRdb stores in-frame clones only, minus some. Of about 150,000 clones in the sample, around 50% were seen once. Treatment in this sample: oral pan-JAK inhibitor, 5-10 mg twice daily. The material sequenced was CD8+ T cells sorted from blood, taken at week 4, from a patient treated with tofacitinib. These receptors came from a human donor with alopecia areata.

This clone was detected a few times. V is TRBV7-9 and J is TRBJ2-1, with 14 bases matching TRBD2. Losses at the gene ends were 5 bases for V and 3 bases for J; bases not matched to a gene: 9. The CDR3 spans 18 residues. The germline CDR1 and CDR2 sequences are SEHNR and FQNEAQ (reference sequence). The CDR3 coding sequence is TGTGCCAGCAGCCCAGGGACTAGCGGGGGACGATACTACAATGAGCAGTTCTTC. It translates to CASSPGTSGGRYYNEQFF.

This sequence joins TRBV13 and TRBJ2-5; no definite D call. The CDR3 spans 13 residues. V was trimmed by 1 base and J by 3 bases, leaving 6 bases between them. Germline CDR1 and CDR2: PRHDT and FYEKMQ (reference sequence). CDR3 region: CASSLEPEETQYF. The DNA of the CDR3 is TGTGCCAGCAGCTTAGAACCTGAAGAGACCCAGTACTTC.

This clone was counted only a few times. The rearrangement uses TRBV29-1 and TRBJ2-5; possibly TRBD2 for D (5 bases). The better agreement between TRBJ2-7 and the DNA end casts doubt on the J call. The CDR3 totals 12 residues. CDR1 and CDR2 from the germline V gene are SQVTM and ANQGSEA. The CDR3 reads CSVVGSSYEQYF. The CDR3 region has the DNA TGCAGCGTTGTGGGGAGTTCGTACGAGCAGTACTTC.

The rearrangement links TRBV29-1 to TRBJ1-3; D uncertain. This CDR3 contains 14 residues. Per germline, CDR1 SQVTM and CDR2 ANQGSEA. The V end lost 5 bases, the J end lost 4 bases, and 15 bases lay between the germline ends. CDR3 region: CSVLTWESGNTIYF. The CDR3 DNA is TGCAGCGTTCTTACGTGGGAATCAGGAAACACCATATATTTT.

The V gene is TRBV7-3, the J gene TRBJ1-2; no definite D call. Germline CDR1 and CDR2: SGHTA and FQGTGA. CDR3 length equals 12 residues. V gave up 5 bases and J gave up 8 bases, with 12 bases separating them. The CDR3 reads CASSDGPTGYTF. DNA for the CDR3: TGTGCCAGCAGCGACGGGCCCACCGGCTACACCTTC.

This clone showed up just once. Here the CDR3 reads CAWSAGAEIEAFF. Written as DNA, the CDR3 is TGTGCCTGGAGCGCCGGGGCGGAAATTGAAGCTTTCTTT. This chain uses TRBV30 with TRBJ1-1; the D gene is possibly TRBD1 (5 bases). From germline, CDR1 is GTSNPN and CDR2 SVGIG (reference sequence). Trimming took 3 bases from V and 7 from J, leaving 15 bases between them. The CDR3 extends over 13 amino acids.

The chain carries TRBV4-1 and TRBJ1-3, with D unresolved. The CDR3 is 14 amino acids. Germline V gene sequence: CDR1 MGHRA, CDR2 YSYEKL. Trimming left V 6 bases short and J 1 base short, with 10 bases between. The chain's CDR3 is CASSHIGSGNTIYF. The CDR3 DNA reads as TGCGCCAGCAGTCATATTGGGTCTGGAAACACCATATATTTT.

Only a few counts were recorded for this clone. The J gene is TRBJ1-2, the V gene TRBV30, with no clear D. Germline values: CDR1 GTSNPN, CDR2 SVGIG (reference sequence). This CDR3 has 13 residues. With 0 bases removed from V and 7 bases from J, the gap between germline ends came to 12 bases. The chain's CDR3 is CAWSVLGVSGYTF. The CDR3 DNA reads TGTGCCTGGAGTGTACTAGGCGTCTCTGGCTACACCTTC.

This clone was seen a few times. The V and J genes are TRBV29-1 and TRBJ2-1, with a weak D call TRBD1 (6 bases). Germline loops: CDR1 SQVTM, CDR2 ANQGSEA. The V gene lost 2 bases and the J gene lost 8 bases, with 13 bases spanning the gap. CDR3 length equals 13 residues. CDR3 coding DNA: TGCAGCGTTGAACCCCTGGGGGCCGATGAGCAGTTCTTC. This encodes CSVEPLGADEQFF.

This clone has a handful of counts. CDR3 DNA: TGTGCCAGCAGTTTAAGACAGGTCCTACCCTACGAGCAGTACTTC. Amino acid sequence: CASSLRQVLPYEQYF. The genes are TRBV27 and TRBJ2-7, with a possible D match to TRBD1 (6 bases). Trimming left V 2 bases short and J 2 bases short, with 13 bases between. The CDR3 has 15 amino acids. Looked up from germline, CDR1 is MNHEY and CDR2 is SMNVEV (reference sequence).

This chain's CDR3 is CASSLVPRATGANVLTF. DNA for the CDR3: TGTGCCAGCAGCTTAGTACCCAGGGCGACTGGGGCCAACGTCCTGACTTTC. This chain links TRBV11-2 with TRBJ2-6; weak D call: TRBD1 (5 bases). Germline values: CDR1 SGHAT, CDR2 FQNNGV. Trimming pared 1 base from V and 2 bases from J, leaving 12 bases between. The CDR3 runs to 17 residues. Full variable domain (missing parts from reference TRBV11-2 and TRBJ2-6): EAGVAQSPRYKIIEKRQSVAFWCNPISGHATLYWYQQILGQGPKLLIQFQNNGVVDDSQLPKDRFSAERLKGVDSTLKIQPAKLEDSAVYLCASSLVPRATGANVLTFGAGSRLTVL.

The J gene is TRBJ2-1, the V gene TRBV5-6; D could derive from TRBD1 or TRBD2 (5 bases each). Germline CDR1 SGHDT, CDR2 YYEEEE. V was pared by 4 bases and J by 11 bases, with 13 bases between. The CDR3 contains 12 residues. CDR3 DNA: TGTGCCAGCAGCCCCGGGACCCTGAAGCAGTTCTTC. It codes for CASSPGTLKQFF.

By share, this clone ranks as medium-sized. The chain uses TRBV7-2 and TRBJ2-5; the D gene is possibly TRBD1 (6 bases). Trimming left V 3 bases short and J 1 base short, with 9 bases between. Germline V gene data show CDR1 as SGHTA and CDR2 as FQGNSA. The CDR3 has 14 residues. DNA for the CDR3: TGTGCCAGCAGCTTTCTAGGGGGCCAAGAGACCCAGTACTTC. Translation gives CASSFLGGQETQYF.

This clone was counted only a few times. CDR3 sequence (DNA): TGCAGCGTTGAAGATGTTGGGGTTCTCACTGAAGCTTTCTTT. It is translated as CSVEDVGVLTEAFF. V and J are TRBV29-1 and TRBJ1-1; no clear D gene. V was shortened by 0 bases and J by 4 bases, with 12 bases between the two germline ends. The CDR3 has 14 residues. CDR1 is SQVTM and CDR2 is ANQGSEA in the germline V gene.

The sample holds a few counts of this clone. V usage is TRBV6-5 and J usage is TRBJ2-7; D is possibly TRBD2 (5 bases). Trimming stripped 0 bases from V and 2 bases from J, with 5 bases between. Germline lookup yields CDR1 MNHEY and CDR2 SVGAGI. The CDR3 has 13 amino acids. The CDR3 protein is CASSYSGTYEQYF. As DNA, the CDR3 is TGTGCCAGCAGTTACTCCGGGACCTACGAGCAGTACTTC.

This clone came up a few times. This chain uses TRBV29-1 with TRBJ2-3; no clear D gene. CDR3 length: 13 residues. Germline-derived CDR1 and CDR2 are SQVTM and ANQGSEA. V lost 3 bases to trimming and J lost 4 bases, with 11 bases between them. The CDR3 nucleotides read TGCAGCGTTGAGCCGGGCGAACCAGATACGCAGTATTTT. This gives the protein CSVEPGEPDTQYF.

This clone was counted a single time. The rearrangement links TRBV5-6 to TRBJ2-3; 7 bases are shared with TRBD2. The CDR3 is 16 amino acids. The V and J ends lost 4 bases and 3 bases, in that order; junction bases with no gene match: 11. CDR1 is SGHDT, CDR2 YYEEEE, per germline. The CDR3 coding sequence is TGTGCCAGCAGCGTGGGCCCAGCGGGGCTTACAGATACGCAGTATTTT. Its translation: CASSVGPAGLTDTQYF.

This chain connects TRBV4-1 to TRBJ1-6; D unresolved. The germline V gene has CDR1 MGHRA and CDR2 YSYEKL. V was clipped by 1 base and J by 7 bases, with 5 bases between them. This CDR3 spans 13 amino acids. The CDR3 loop is CASSQVLNSPLHF. CDR3 nucleotide sequence: TGCGCCAGCAGCCAAGTTCTCAATTCACCCCTCCACTTT.

The gene calls are TRBV6-9 and TRBJ2-5, with a tentative D call TRBD2 (6 bases). V gave up 4 bases and J gave up 5 bases, with 20 bases separating them. The CDR3 loop spans 16 amino acids. Germline V gene sequence: CDR1 MNHGY, CDR2 SVAAGI. The CDR3 DNA sequence: TGTGCCAGCAGTTTCGGCGGGGCTACCGGGTGGGAGACCCAGTACTTC. It is translated as CASSFGGATGWETQYF.

The chain is built from TRBV14 and TRBJ2-7, with a weak D call TRBD1 (5 bases). V was cut by 2 bases and J by 7 bases, with 12 bases left in between. The CDR3 spans 13 residues. The germline V gene has CDR1 SGHDN and CDR2 FVKESK. The CDR3: CASSQYGALEQYF. The CDR3 DNA follows: TGTGCCAGCAGCCAATATGGGGCTCTGGAGCAGTACTTC.

The CDR3 coding sequence is TGTGCCAGCACGGACAAATCGAACACCGGGGAGCTGTTTTTT. Translating it yields CASTDKSNTGELFF. V is TRBV18 and J is TRBJ2-2, with D perhaps matching TRBD1 (5 bases). Germline V gene lookup returns CDR1 KGHSH and CDR2 LQKENI. This CDR3 is 14 amino acids long. V was pared by 8 bases and J by 0 bases, with 10 bases between. Using reference TRBV18 and TRBJ2-2 for the parts outside the CDR3, the full variable domain is NAGVMQNPRHLVRRRGQEARLRCSPMKGHSHVYWYRQLPEEGLKFMVYLQKENIIDESGMPKERFSAEFPKEGPSILRIQQVVRGDSAAYFCASTDKSNTGELFFGEGSRLTVL.

This sequence joins TRBV7-6 and TRBJ1-1; the D gene is possibly TRBD1 (5 bases). Germline loops: CDR1 SGHVS, CDR2 FNYEAQ. The V end was cut by 0 bases, the J end by 4 bases, with 12 bases between. The CDR3 loop spans 15 amino acids. CDR3 nucleotide sequence: TGTGCCAGCAGCTTAGCATCTGGGGGGAGCACTGAAGCTTTCTTT. Protein sequence: CASSLASGGSTEAFF.

J is TRBJ2-7 and V is TRBV27; the D call may be TRBD1 or TRBD2 (5 bases each). V was cut by 3 bases and J by 2 bases, with 8 bases left in between. CDR3 length: 13 amino acids. The germline gives CDR1 MNHEY, CDR2 SMNVEV (reference sequence). CDR3 coding DNA: TGTGCCAGCAGTTTGCAGGGAGCCTACGAGCAGTACTTC. Protein product: CASSLQGAYEQYF.

A single count supports this clone. V usage is TRBV9 and J usage is TRBJ2-7; D might be TRBD2 (5 bases). The V and J ends lost 1 base and 3 bases respectively, with 14 bases between them. CDR3 length: 15 amino acids. Germline CDR1 SGDLS, CDR2 YYNGEE. The CDR3 sequence: CASSVYGEPIYEQYF. CDR3 DNA sequence: TGTGCCAGCAGCGTATACGGGGAACCCATCTACGAGCAGTACTTC.

This chain uses TRBV27 with TRBJ1-5; D gene ambiguous. Trimming left V 5 bases short and J 1 base short, with 9 bases between. This CDR3 region has 14 residues. Germline values: CDR1 MNHEY, CDR2 SMNVEV (reference sequence). CDR3: CASSPIGSNQPQHF. In nucleotides, the CDR3 is TGTGCCAGCAGTCCCATAGGAAGCAATCAGCCCCAGCATTTT.

The rearrangement uses TRBV14 and TRBJ1-5; the D is unclear. Between the trimmed V and J ends, which lost 0 bases and 6 bases, there was a span of 6 bases. CDR3 size: 13 residues. In germline, CDR1 is SGHDN, CDR2 FVKESK. Here the CDR3 DNA reads TGTGCCAGCAGCCAAGATCAGCGTCAGCCCCAGCATTTT. It codes for CASSQDQRQPQHF.